A single sample gave rise to the 3 T cell receptor beta chains below, sequenced in a study of CD8+ T cells in alopecia areata. Following RNA extraction, reverse transcription yielded cDNA that acted as the sequencing template. Profiled with immunoSEQ multiplex PCR; TCRdb holds only in-frame clones, not every one. The sample has 150,000 to 200,000 clones, 50% to 60% seen once. The sample in question was CD4+ T cells sorted from blood, obtained at week 0. The receptors were gathered from a human donor with alopecia areata.

This clone was recorded only once. The J gene is TRBJ1-2, the V gene TRBV5-1; D perhaps matches TRBD1 (5 bases). The V gene lost 5 bases and the J gene lost 4 bases, with 12 bases spanning the gap. CDR3 length: 13 residues. Germline V CDR1 and CDR2: SGHRS, YFSETQ. The CDR3 spells CASRRTSFYGYTF. The CDR3 region has the DNA TGCGCCAGCAGAAGGACAAGCTTCTATGGCTACACCTTC.

The sample holds a few counts of this clone. The CDR3 sequence is CASSISRSIGNTGELFF. Here the CDR3 DNA reads TGTGCCAGTAGTATAAGTAGGTCGATAGGGAACACCGGGGAGCTGTTTTTT. The chain joins TRBV19 to TRBJ2-2, with D unresolved. V dropped 2 bases and J dropped 1 base, with 14 bases sitting between them. The CDR3 contains 17 residues. Germline V gene lookup returns CDR1 LNHDA and CDR2 SQIVND (reference sequence).

The table lists this clone with a few counts. The chain uses TRBV29-1 and TRBJ2-3; a possible D gene is TRBD2 (7 bases). The CDR3 is made up of 15 amino acids. V was cut by 4 bases and J by 2 bases, with 16 bases left in between. Per the germline V gene, CDR1 is SQVTM and CDR2 is ANQGSEA. Here the CDR3 DNA reads TGCAGCGTTGGGAGGGCGGGGGCCTCCACAGATACGCAGTATTTT. It encodes CSVGRAGASTDTQYF.